This T cell receptor (beta chain) was recovered during a study of blood T cell repertoires in COVID-19. In the study overall: PBMCs, B-cell-depleted T cells, or T cells provided the cDNA or gDNA that made up the material.

The length of the CDR3 is 15 residues. V gave up 1 base and J gave up 0 bases; unmatched junction bases: 3. Germline loops: CDR1 SGHRS, CDR2 YFSETQ. Only in-frame clones appear in the TCRdb table, and some are missing; sequencing was by immunoSEQ multiplex PCR. This sample has 150,000 to 200,000 clones, with 70% to 90% found just once. This chain links TRBV5-1 with TRBJ1-1, with 7 bases aligning to TRBD1. This clonotype was sampled from an elderly woman in a cohort sampled during active or convalescent COVID-19. Sequencing used peripheral blood. DNA of the CDR3: TGCGCCAGCAGCTTGACAGGGGAGATGAACACTGAAGCTTTCTTT. Protein sequence: CASSLTGEMNTEAFF.